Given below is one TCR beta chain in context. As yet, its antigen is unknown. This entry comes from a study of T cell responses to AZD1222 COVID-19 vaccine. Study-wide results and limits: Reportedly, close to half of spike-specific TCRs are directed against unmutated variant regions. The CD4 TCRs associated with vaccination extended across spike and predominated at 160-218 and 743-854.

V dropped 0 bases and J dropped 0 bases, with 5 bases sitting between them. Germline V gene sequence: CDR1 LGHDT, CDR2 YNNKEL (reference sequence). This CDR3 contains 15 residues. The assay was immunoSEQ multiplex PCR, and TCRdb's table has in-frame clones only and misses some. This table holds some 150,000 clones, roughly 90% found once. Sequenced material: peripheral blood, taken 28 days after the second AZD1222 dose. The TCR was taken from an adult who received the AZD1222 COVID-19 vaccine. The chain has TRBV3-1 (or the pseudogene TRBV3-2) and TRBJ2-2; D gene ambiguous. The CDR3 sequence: CASSQDSPNTGELFF. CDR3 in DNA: TGTGCCAGCAGCCAAGACAGCCCGAACACCGGGGAGCTGTTTTTT.